The sequence of this TCR beta chain was determined in a study of CD8 T cells in Susac syndrome. Random hexamers were used to reverse transcribe the RNA input (about 0.45 to 1 ug). MiXCR, applied by TCRdb to the immunoSEQ multiplex PCR reads, yields one record per CDR3 protein. The table has about 140,000 distinct CDR3 sequences, 94% seen once; the top ten hold 0.25% to 0.3%. Controls were healthy donors chosen to match patients in age and sex. This clonotype originated in a human donor in good health. Sequenced sample: CD8+ T cells from PBMCs.

The DNA for the CDR3 is TGCAGTCCCCAACCCCGGACTAGCGGGAGCGACAATGAGCAGTTCTTC. Its translation is CSPQPRTSGSDNEQFF. This chain links TRBV20-1 with TRBJ2-1; 13 positions agree with TRBD2. CDR1 is DFQATT, CDR2 SNEGSKA, per germline (reference sequence). Losses at the gene ends were 8 bases for V and 5 bases for J; bases not matched to a gene: 12. This CDR3 contains 16 residues.